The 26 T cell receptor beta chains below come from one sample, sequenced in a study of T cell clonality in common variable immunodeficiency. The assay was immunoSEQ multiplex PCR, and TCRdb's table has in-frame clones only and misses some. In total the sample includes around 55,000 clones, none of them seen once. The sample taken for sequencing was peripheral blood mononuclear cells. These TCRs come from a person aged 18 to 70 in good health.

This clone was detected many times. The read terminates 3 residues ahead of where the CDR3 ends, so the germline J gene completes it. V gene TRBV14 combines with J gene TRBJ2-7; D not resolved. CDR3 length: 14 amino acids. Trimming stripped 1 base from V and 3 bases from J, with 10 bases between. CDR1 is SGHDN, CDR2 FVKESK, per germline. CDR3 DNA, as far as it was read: TGTGCCAGCAGCCAAGGGCCGGGTTACTACGAG. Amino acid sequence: CASSQGPGYYE. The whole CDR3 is CASSQGPGYYEQYF. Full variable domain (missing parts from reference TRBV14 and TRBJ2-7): EAGVTQFPSHSVIEKGQTVTLRCDPISGHDNLYWYRRVMGKEIKFLLHFVKESKQDESGMPNNRFLAERTGGTYSTLKVQPAELEDSGVYFCASSQGPGYYEQYFGPGTRLTVT.

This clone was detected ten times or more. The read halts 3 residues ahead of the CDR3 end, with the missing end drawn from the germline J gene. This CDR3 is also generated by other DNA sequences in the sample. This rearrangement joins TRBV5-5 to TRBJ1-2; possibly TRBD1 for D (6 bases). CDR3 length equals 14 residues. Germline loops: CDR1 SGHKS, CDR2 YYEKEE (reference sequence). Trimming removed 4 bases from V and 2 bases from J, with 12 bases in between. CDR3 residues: CASSRATGNYGYTF. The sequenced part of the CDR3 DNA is TGTGCCAGCAGCCGGGCTACAGGGAACTATGGC.

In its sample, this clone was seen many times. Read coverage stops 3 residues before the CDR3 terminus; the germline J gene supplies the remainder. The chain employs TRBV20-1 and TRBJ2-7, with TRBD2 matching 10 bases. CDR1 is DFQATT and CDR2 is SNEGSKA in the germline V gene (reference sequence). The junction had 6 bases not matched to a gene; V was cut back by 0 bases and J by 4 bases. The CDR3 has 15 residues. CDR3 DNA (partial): TGCAGTGCTAGAGATAGGACTAGCGGAAGTTACGAG. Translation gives CSARDRTSGSYE. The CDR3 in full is CSARDRTSGSYEQYF.

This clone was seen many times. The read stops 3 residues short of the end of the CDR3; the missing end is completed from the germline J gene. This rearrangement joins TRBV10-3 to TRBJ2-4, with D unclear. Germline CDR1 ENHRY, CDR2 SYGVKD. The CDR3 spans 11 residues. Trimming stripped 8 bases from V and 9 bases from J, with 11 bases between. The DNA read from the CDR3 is TGTGCCATCTCCGAGACTGGCATT. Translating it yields CAISETGI. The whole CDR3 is CAISETGIQYF.

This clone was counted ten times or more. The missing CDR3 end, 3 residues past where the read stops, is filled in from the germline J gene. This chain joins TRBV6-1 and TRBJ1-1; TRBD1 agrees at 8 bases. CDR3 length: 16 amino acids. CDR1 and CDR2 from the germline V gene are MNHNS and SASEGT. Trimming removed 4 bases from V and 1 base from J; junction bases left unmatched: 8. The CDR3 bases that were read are TGTGCCAGCAGTGTTCTAACCGGGACAGGGAACACTGAA. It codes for CASSVLTGTGNTE. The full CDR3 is CASSVLTGTGNTEAFF.

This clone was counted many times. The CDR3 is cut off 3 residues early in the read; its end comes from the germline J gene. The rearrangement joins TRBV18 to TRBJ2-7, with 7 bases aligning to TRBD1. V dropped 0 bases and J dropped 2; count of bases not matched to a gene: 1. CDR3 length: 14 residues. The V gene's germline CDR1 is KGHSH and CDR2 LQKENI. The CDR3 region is CASSPPTGTYEQYF. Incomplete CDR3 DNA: TGTGCCAGCTCACCACCGACAGGGACCTACGAG.

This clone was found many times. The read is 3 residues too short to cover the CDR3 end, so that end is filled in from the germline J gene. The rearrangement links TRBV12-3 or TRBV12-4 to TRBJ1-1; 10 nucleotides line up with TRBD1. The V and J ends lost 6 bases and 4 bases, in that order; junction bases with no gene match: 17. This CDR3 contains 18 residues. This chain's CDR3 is CASREDRGTNYAVTEAFF. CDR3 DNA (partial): TGTGCCAGCAGGGAGGACAGGGGGACCAACTACGCTGTCACTGAA.

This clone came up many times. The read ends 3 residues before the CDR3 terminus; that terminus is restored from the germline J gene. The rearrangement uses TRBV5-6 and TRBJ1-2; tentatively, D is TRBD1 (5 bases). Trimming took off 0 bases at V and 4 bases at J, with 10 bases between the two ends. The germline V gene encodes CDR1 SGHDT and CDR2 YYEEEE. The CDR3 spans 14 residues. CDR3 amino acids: CASSLGGASYGYTF. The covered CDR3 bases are TGTGCCAGCAGCTTGGGTGGGGCTTCCTATGGC.

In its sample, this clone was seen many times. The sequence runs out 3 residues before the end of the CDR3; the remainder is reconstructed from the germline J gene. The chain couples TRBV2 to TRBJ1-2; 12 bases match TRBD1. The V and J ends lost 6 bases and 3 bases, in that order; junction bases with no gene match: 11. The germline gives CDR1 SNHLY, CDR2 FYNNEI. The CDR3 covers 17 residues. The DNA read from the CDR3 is TGTGCCAGCAGCCGCCGGGACAGGGGGCAGATCCACTATGGC. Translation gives CASSRRDRGQIHYG. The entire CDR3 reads CASSRRDRGQIHYGYTF. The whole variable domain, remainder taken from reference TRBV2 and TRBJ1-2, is EPEVTQTPSHQVTQMGQEVILRCVPISNHLYFYWYRQILGQKVEFLVSFYNNEISEKSEIFDDQFSVERPDGSNFTLKIRSTKLEDSAMYFCASSRRDRGQIHYGYTFGSGTRLTVV.

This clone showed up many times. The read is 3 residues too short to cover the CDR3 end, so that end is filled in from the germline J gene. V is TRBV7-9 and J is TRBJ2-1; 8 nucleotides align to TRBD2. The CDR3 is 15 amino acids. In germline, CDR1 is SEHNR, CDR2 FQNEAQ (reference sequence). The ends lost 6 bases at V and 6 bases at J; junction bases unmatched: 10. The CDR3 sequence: CASSIAGRPGNEQFF. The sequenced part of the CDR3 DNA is TGTGCCAGCAGTATAGCGGGGAGGCCAGGCAATGAG.

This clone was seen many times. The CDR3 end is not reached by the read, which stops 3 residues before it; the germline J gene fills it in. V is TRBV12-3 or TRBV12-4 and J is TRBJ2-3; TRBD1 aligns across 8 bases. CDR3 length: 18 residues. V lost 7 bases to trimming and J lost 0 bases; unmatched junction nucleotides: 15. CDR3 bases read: TGTGCCAGCACTATCAATCTCGACAGGGGCCCTAGCACAGATACG. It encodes CASTINLDRGPSTDT. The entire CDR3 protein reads CASTINLDRGPSTDTQYF.

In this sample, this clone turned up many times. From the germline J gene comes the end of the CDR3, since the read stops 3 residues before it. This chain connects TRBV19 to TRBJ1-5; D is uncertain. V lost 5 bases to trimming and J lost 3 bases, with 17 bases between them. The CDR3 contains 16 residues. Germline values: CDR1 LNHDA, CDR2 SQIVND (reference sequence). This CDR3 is CASSPYGPATNQPQHF. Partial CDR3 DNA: TGTGCCAGTAGTCCCTACGGCCCAGCGACCAATCAGCCC. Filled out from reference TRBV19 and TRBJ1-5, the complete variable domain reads DGGITQSPKYLFRKEGQNVTLSCEQNLNHDAMYWYRQDPGQGLRLIYYSQIVNDFQKGDIAEGYSVSREKKESFPLTVTSAQKNPTAFYLCASSPYGPATNQPQHFGDGTRLSIL.

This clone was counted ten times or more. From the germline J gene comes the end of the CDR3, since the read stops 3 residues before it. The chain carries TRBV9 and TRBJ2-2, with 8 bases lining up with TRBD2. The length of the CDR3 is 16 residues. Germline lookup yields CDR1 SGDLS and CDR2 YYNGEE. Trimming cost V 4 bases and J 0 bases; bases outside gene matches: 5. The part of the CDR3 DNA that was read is TGTGCCAGCAGCTTTAGCGGGGTCGCGAACACCGGGGAG. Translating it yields CASSFSGVANTGE. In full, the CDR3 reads CASSFSGVANTGELFF.

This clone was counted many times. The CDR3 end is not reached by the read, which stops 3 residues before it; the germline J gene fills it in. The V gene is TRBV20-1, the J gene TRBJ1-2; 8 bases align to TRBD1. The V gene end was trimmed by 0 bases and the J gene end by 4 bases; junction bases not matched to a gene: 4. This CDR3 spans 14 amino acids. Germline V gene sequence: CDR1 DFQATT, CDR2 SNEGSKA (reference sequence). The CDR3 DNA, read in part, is TGCAGTGCTAGAGAAGTGACAGGGGTCTATGGC. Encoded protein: CSAREVTGVYG. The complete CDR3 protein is CSAREVTGVYGYTF.

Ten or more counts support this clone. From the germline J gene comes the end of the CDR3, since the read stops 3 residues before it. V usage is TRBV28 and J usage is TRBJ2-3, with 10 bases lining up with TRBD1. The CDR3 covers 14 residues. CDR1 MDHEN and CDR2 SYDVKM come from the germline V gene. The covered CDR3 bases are TGTGCCAGCAGCGTGACAGGGGGCGCAAGGACG. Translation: CASSVTGGART. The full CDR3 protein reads CASSVTGGARTQYF.

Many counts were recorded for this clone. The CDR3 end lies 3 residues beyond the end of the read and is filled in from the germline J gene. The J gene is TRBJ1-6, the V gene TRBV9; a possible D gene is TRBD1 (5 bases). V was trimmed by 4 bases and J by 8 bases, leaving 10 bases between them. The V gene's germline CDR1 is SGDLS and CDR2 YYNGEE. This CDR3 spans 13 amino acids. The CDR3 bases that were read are TGTGCCAGCAGCCCAGGGTTTTATTCACCC. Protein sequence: CASSPGFYSP. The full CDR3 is CASSPGFYSPLHF.

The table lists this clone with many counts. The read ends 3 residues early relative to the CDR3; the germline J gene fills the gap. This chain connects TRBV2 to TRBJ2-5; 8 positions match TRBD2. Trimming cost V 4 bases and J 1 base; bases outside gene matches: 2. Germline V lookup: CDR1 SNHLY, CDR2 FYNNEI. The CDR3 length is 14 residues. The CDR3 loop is CASSAGTSQETQYF. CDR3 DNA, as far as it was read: TGTGCCAGCAGTGCGGGGACTAGCCAAGAGACC.

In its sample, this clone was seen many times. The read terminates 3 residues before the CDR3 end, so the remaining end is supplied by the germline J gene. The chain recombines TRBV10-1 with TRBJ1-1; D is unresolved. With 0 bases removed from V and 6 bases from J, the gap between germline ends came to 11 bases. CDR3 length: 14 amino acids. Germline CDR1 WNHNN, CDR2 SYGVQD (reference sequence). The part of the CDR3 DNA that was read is TGCGCCAGCAGTGAGTCTGGCGGCGGGGCTGAA. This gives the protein CASSESGGGAE. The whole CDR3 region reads CASSESGGGAEAFF.

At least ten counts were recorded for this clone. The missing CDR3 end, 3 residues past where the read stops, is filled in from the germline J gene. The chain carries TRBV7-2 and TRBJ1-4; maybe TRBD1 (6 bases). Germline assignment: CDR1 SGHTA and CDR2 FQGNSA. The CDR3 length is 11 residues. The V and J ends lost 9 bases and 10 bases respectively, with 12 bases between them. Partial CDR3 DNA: TGTGCCAGGAACTCAGGGGTAAAA. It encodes CARNSGVK. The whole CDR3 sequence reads CARNSGVKLFF.

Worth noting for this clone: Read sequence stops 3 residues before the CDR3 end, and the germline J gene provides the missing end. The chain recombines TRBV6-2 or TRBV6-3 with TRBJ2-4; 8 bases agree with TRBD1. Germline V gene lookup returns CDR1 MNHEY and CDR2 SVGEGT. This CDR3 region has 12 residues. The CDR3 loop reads CASSLQGGGQYF. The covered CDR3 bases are TGTGCCAGCAGCTTACAGGGGGGTGGT.

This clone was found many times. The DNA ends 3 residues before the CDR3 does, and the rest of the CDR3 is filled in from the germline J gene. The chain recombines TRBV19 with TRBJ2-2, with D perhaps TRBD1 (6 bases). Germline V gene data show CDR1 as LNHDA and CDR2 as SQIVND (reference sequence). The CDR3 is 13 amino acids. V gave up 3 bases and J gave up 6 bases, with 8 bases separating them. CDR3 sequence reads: CASSISGAGELFF. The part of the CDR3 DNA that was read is TGTGCCAGTAGTATTTCAGGGGCCGGGGAG.

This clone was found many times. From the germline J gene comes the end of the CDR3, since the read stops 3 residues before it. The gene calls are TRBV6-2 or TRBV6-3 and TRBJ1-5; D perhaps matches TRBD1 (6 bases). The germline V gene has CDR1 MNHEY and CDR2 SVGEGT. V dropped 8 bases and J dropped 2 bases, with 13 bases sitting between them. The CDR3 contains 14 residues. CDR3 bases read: TGTGCCAGCGCCTACCCAGGGGGCAATCAGCCC. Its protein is CASAYPGGNQP. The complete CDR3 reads CASAYPGGNQPQHF.

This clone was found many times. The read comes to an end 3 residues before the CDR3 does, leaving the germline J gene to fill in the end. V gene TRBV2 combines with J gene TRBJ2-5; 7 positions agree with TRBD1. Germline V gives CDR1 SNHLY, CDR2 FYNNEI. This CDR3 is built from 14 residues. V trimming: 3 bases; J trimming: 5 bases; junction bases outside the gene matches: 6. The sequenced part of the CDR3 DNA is TGTGCCAGCAGTGAGTCGACAGGGCGGGAGACC. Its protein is CASSESTGRET. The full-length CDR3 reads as CASSESTGRETQYF.

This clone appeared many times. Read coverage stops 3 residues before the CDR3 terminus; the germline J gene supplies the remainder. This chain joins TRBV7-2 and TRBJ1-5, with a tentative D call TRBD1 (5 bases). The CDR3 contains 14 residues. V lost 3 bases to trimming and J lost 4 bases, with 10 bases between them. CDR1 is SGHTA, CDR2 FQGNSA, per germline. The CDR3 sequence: CASSFGGVNQPQHF. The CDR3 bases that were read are TGTGCCAGCAGCTTCGGGGGGGTAAATCAGCCC.

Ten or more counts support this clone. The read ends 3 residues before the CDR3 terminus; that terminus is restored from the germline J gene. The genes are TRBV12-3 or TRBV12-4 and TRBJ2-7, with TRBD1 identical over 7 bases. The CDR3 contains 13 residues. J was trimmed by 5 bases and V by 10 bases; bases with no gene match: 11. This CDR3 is CANRKGDSDEQYF. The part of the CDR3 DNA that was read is TGTGCCAACCGCAAGGGGGACAGCGACGAG.

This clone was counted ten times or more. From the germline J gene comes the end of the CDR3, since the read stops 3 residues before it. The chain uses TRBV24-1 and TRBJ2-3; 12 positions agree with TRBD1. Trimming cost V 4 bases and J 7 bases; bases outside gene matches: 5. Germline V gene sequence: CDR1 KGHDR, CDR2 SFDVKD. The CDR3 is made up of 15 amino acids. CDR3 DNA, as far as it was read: TGTGCCACCAGTGACCTGGGACAGGGGGCCAATACG. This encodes CATSDLGQGANT. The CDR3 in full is CATSDLGQGANTQYF.